A selection of T cell receptor beta chains follows, all from one sample in a study of beta chain features in type 1 diabetes. This table comes from immunoSEQ multiplex PCR, and its TCRdb copy is limited to in-frame clones, with some not included. This sample has about 170,000 clones, with around 8% found just once. Sequencing was performed on central memory CD4+ T cells from blood. These receptors originate from a woman between 35 and 50 years old with type 1 diabetes. CDR3s include the opening cysteine and the closing phenylalanine or tryptophan. The order of the fields is J gene, V gene, clone size, D gene, CDR3 DNA, CDR3 protein. D genes are given only for firm matches. Expanded clones get a size class; other rows say once, few or many, or leave the size out.

TRBJ2-1 TRBV9 NA NA TGTGCCAGCAGTGGGGTCGGAGGGAAGAATGAGCAGTTCTTC CASSGVGGKNEQFF
TRBJ2-1 TRBV28 many NA TGTGCCAGCACCAATGAGGATGAGCAGTTCTTC CASTNEDEQFF
TRBJ1-2 TRBV6-1 few TRBD1 TGTGCCAGCAGATCGGGACAGGGTGACAATGGCTACACCTTC CASRSGQGDNGYTF
TRBJ2-1 TRBV30 medium-sized TRBD2 TGTGCCTGGGGCCGACTAGCGGGAGAGAATGAGCAGTTCTTC CAWGRLAGENEQFF
TRBJ1-1 TRBV7-2 NA NA TGTGCCAGCAGCCCAGGGGCGCAAACTGAAGCTTTCTTT CASSPGAQTEAFF
TRBJ1-1 TRBV4-3 NA NA TGCGCCAGCAGCCAAGATTTTGCTAATACTGAAGCTTTCTTT CASSQDFANTEAFF
TRBJ1-2 TRBV27 NA NA TGTGCCAGCAGTTTAACAGCTAACTATGGCTACACCTTC CASSLTANYGYTF
TRBJ2-1 TRBV5-1 NA TRBD2 TGCGCCAGCAGCTTGGAGACTAGCGGGAGCCATCAGTTCTTC CASSLETSGSHQFF
TRBJ1-1 TRBV7-3 many TRBD1 TGTGCCAGCAGCTACCAAGGGGGCGACACCAAAGCTTTCTTT CASSYQGGDTKAFF
TRBJ1-6 TRBV19 few NA TGTGCCAGTAGTCTGACATCGGATTCACCCCTCCACTTT CASSLTSDSPLHF